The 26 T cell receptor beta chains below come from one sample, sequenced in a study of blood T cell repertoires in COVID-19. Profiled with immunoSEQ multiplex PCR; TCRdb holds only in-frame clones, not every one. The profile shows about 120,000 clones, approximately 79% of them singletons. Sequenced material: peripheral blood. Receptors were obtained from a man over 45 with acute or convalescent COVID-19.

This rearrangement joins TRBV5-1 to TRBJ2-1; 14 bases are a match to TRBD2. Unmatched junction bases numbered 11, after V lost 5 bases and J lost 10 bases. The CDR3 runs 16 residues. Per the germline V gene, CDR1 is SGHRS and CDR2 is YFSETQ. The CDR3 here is CASRTQGLAGGREQFF. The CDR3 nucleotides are TGCGCCAGCAGGACCCAAGGACTAGCGGGAGGACGGGAGCAGTTCTTC. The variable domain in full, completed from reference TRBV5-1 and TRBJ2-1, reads KAGVTQTPRYLIKTRGQQVTLSCSPISGHRSVSWYQQTPGQGLQFLFEYFSETQRNKGNFPGRFSGRQFSNSRSEMNVSTLELGDSALYLCASRTQGLAGGREQFFGPGTRLTVL.

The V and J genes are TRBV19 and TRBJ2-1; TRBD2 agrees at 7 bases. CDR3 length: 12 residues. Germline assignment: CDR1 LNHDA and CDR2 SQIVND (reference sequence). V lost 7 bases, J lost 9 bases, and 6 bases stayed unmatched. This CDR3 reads CASTAAGVEQFF. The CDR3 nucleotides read TGTGCCAGTACCGCGGCGGGAGTTGAGCAGTTCTTC. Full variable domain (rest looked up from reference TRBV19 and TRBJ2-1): DGGITQSPKYLFRKEGQNVTLSCEQNLNHDAMYWYRQDPGQGLRLIYYSQIVNDFQKGDIAEGYSVSREKKESFPLTVTSAQKNPTAFYLCASTAAGVEQFFGPGTRLTVL.

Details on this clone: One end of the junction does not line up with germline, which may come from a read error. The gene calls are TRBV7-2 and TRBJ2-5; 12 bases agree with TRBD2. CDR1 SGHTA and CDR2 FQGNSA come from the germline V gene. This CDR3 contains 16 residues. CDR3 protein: CASSLALAGGLGTQYF. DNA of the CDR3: TGTGCCAGCAGCCTAGCCCTAGCGGGGGGGCTGGGGACCCAGTACTTC.

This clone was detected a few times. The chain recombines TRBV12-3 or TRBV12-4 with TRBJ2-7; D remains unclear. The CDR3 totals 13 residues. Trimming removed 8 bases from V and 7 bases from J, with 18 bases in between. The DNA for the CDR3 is TGTGCCAGCGCCGCGAGCCGCACCAGGGAGCAGTACTTC. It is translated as CASAASRTREQYF.

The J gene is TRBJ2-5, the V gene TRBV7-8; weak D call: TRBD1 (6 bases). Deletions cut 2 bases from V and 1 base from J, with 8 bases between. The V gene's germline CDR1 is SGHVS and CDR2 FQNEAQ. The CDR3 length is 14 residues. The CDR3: CASSLIGGQETQYF. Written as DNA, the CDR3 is TGTGCCAGCAGCTTAATAGGGGGCCAAGAGACCCAGTACTTC.

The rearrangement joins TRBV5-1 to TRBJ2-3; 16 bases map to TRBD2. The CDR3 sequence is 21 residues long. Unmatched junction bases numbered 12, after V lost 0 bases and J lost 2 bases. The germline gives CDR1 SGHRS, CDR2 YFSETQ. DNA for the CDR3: TGCGCCAGCAGCTTGGCCGGGGGACTAGCGGGAGGGTTCCACCTCACAGATACGCAGTATTTT. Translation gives CASSLAGGLAGGFHLTDTQYF.

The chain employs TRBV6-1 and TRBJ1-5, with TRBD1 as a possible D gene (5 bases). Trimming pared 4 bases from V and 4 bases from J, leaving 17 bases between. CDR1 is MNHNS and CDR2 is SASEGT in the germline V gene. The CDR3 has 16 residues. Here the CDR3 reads CASSALGRARNQPQHF. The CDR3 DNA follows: TGTGCCAGCAGTGCCCTGGGCAGGGCGAGAAATCAGCCCCAGCATTTT.

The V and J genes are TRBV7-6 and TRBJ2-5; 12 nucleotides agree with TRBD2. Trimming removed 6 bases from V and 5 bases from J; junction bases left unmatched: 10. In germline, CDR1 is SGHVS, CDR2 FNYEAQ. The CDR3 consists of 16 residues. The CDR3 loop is CASSSFGLAGSETQYF. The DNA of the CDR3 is TGTGCCAGCAGTTCCTTTGGACTAGCGGGAAGTGAGACCCAGTACTTC.

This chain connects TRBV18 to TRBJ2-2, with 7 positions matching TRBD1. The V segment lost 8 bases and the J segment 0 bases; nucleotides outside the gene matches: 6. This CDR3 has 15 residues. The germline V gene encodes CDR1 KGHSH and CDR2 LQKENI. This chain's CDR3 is CASPDRASNTGELFF. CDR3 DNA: TGTGCCAGCCCCGACAGGGCCTCGAACACCGGGGAGCTGTTTTTT.

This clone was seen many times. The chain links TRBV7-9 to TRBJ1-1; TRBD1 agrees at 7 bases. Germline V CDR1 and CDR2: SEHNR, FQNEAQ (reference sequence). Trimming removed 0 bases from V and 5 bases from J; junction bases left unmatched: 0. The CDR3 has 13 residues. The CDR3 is CASSLATGTEAFF. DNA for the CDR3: TGTGCCAGCAGCTTAGCGACAGGGACTGAAGCTTTCTTT. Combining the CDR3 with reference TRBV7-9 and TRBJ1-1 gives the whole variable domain DTGVSQNPRHKITKRGQNVTFRCDPISEHNRLYWYRQTLGQGPEFLTYFQNEAQLEKSRLLSDRFSAERPKGSFSTLEIQRTEQGDSAMYLCASSLATGTEAFFGQGTRLTVV.

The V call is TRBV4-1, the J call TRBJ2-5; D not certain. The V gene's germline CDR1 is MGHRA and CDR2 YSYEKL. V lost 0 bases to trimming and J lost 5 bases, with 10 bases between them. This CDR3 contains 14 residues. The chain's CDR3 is CASSQDRQWETQYF. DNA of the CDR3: TGCGCCAGCAGCCAAGATCGACAATGGGAGACCCAGTACTTC.

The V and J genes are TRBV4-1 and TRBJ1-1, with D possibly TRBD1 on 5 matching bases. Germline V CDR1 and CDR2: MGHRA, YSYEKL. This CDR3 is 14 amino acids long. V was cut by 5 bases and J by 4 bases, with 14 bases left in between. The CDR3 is CASSRKGWGTEAFF. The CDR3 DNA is TGCGCCAGCAGCAGAAAGGGGTGGGGCACTGAAGCTTTCTTT.

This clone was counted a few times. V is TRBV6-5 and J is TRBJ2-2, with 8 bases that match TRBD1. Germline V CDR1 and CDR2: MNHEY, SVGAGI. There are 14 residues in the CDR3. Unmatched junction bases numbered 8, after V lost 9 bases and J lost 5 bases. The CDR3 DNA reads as TGTGCCAGTTCCCGGACAGGGCGGACCGGGGAGCTGTTTTTT. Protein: CASSRTGRTGELFF.

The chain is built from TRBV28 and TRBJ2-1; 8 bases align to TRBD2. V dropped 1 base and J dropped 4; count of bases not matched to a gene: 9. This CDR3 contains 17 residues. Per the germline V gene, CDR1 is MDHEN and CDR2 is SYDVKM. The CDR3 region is CASSLLTSGNFYNEQFF. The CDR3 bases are TGTGCCAGCAGTTTATTAACTAGCGGCAACTTTTACAATGAGCAGTTCTTC.

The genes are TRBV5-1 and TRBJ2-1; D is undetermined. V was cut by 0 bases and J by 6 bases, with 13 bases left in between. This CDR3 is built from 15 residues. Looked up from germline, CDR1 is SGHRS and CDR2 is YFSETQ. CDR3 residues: CASSLALSGFNEQFF. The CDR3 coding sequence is TGCGCCAGCAGCTTGGCCTTATCCGGGTTCAATGAGCAGTTCTTC.

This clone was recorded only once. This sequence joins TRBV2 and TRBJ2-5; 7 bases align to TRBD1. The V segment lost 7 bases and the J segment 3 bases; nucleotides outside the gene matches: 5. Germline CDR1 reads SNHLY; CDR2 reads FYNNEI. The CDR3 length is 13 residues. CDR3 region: CASTRDSEETQYF. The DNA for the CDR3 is TGTGCCAGCACCCGGGACAGCGAAGAGACCCAGTACTTC.

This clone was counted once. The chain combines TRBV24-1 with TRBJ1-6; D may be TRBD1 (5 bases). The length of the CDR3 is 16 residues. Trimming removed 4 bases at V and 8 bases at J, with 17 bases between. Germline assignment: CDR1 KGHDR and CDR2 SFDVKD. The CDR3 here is CATSDGNRYIDSPLHF. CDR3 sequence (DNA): TGTGCCACCAGTGACGGAAACAGGTATATCGATTCACCCCTCCACTTT.

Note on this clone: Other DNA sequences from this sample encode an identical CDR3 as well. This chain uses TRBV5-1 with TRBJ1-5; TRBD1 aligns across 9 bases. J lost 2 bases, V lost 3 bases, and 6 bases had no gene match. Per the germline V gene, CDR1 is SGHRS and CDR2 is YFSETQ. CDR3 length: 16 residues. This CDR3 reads CASSWGDREGNQPQHF. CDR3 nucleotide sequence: TGCGCCAGCAGCTGGGGGGACAGGGAAGGCAATCAGCCCCAGCATTTT.

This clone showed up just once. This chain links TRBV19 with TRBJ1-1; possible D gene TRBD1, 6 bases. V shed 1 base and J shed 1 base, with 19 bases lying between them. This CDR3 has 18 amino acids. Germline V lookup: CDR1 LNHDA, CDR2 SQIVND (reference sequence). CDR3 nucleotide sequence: TGTGCCAGTAGTATAGGGGACACCCTAAGATCCGGGAACACTGAAGCTTTCTTT. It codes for CASSIGDTLRSGNTEAFF.

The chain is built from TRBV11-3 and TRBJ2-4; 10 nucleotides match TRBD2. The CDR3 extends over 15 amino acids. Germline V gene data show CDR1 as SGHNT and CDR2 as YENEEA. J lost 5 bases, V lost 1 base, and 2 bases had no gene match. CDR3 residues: CASSLGTSGENIQYF. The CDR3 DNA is TGTGCCAGCAGCTTAGGGACTAGCGGAGAAAACATTCAGTACTTC.

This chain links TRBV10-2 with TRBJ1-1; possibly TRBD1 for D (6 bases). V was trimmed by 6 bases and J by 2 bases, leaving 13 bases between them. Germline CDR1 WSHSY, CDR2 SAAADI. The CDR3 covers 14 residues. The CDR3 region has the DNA TGCGCCAGCAGGTTAGGGGGAATCAACACTGAAGCTTTCTTT. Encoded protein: CASRLGGINTEAFF.

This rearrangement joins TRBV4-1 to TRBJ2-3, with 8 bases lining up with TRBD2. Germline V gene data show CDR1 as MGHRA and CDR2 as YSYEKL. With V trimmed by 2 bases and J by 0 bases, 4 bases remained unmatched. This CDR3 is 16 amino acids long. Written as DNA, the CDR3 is TGCGCCAGCAGCCAACTAGCGGGCATTAGCACAGATACGCAGTATTTT. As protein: CASSQLAGISTDTQYF.

The chain's CDR3 is CASSETALNTEAFF. The DNA of the CDR3 is TGCGCCAGCAGTGAGACAGCATTGAACACTGAAGCTTTCTTT. The V call is TRBV10-1, the J call TRBJ1-1; unclear D gene. V was trimmed by 2 bases and J by 0 bases, leaving 7 bases between them. Germline CDR1 is WNHNN and CDR2 is SYGVQD (reference sequence). This CDR3 is 14 amino acids long.

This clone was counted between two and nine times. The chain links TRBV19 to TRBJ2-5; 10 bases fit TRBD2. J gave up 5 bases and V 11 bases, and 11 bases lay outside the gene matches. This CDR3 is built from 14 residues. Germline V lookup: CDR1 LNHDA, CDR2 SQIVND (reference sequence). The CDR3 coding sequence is TGTGCCCGGAGGACTAGCGGAGTCGGGGAGACCCAGTACTTC. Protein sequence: CARRTSGVGETQYF.

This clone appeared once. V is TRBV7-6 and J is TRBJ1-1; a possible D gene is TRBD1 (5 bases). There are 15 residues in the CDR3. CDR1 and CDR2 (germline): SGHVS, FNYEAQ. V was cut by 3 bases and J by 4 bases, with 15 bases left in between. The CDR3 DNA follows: TGTGCCAGCAGCTTTGAGCCGGGGGGGACCACTGAAGCTTTCTTT. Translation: CASSFEPGGTTEAFF.

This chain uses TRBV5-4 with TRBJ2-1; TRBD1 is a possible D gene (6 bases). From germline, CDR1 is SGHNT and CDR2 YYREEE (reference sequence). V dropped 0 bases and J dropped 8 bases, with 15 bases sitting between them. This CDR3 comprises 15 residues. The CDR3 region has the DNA TGTGCCAGCAGCTTGGGTGGGGGCCAAGTGGATGAGCAGTTCTTC. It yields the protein CASSLGGGQVDEQFF.